The 29 T cell receptor beta chains listed next were all sequenced from one sample in a study of blood T cell repertoires in COVID-19. Produced via immunoSEQ multiplex PCR; TCRdb's table is partial and in-frame only. Found here are about 350,000 clones, 75% to 90% of them singletons; the top ten hold less than 9%. Sequencing input: peripheral blood. The receptor source for this set is a woman aged 55-70 years with COVID-19, enrolled during active disease.

The V gene is TRBV7-3, the J gene TRBJ2-5, with 8 bases aligning to TRBD1. The CDR3 is 13 residues long. Germline loops: CDR1 SGHTA, CDR2 FQGTGA. Trimming took 3 bases from V and 4 from J; bases not matched to a gene: 1. Here the CDR3 DNA reads TGTGCCAGCAGCTTCACAGGGGGAGAGACCCAGTACTTC. Residues: CASSFTGGETQYF. Looking up the rest from reference TRBV7-3 and TRBJ2-5 gives the full variable domain: GAGVSQTPSNKVTEKGKYVELRCDPISGHTALYWYRQSLGQGPEFLIYFQGTGAADDSGLPNDRFFAVRPEGSVSTLKIQRTERGDSAVYLCASSFTGGETQYFGPGTRLLVL.

The J gene is TRBJ2-3, the V gene TRBV7-9; 16 positions match TRBD2. Germline values: CDR1 SEHNR, CDR2 FQNEAQ (reference sequence). The V gene end was trimmed by 5 bases and the J gene end by 0 bases; junction bases not matched to a gene: 5. The CDR3 is 18 amino acids. The CDR3 loop reads CASSPGTSGGASTDTQYF. The CDR3 nucleotides read TGTGCCAGCAGCCCCGGGACTAGCGGGGGGGCTAGCACAGATACGCAGTATTTT.

V gene TRBV19 combines with J gene TRBJ1-2, with D perhaps TRBD1 (6 bases). This CDR3 comprises 15 residues. The germline V and J ends were trimmed by 7 bases and 4 bases, with 19 bases remaining between them. Germline CDR1 and CDR2: LNHDA and SQIVND (reference sequence). CDR3 bases: TGTGCCAGTAAAAGGGGGGGGCGCGGCGTCTATGGCTACACCTTC. Amino acids: CASKRGGRGVYGYTF.

The sample holds one count of this clone. This chain uses TRBV11-2 with TRBJ2-2; 10 bases line up with TRBD1. Germline trimming cut 1 base from V and 5 bases from J; bases unmatched to any gene: 1. The CDR3 has 15 residues. The germline V gene encodes CDR1 SGHAT and CDR2 FQNNGV. CDR3 protein: CASSLGGQGTGELFF. The CDR3 DNA reads as TGTGCCAGCAGCTTAGGGGGACAGGGGACCGGGGAGCTGTTTTTT.

The CDR3 spells CAITEGANEKLFF. Written as DNA, the CDR3 is TGTGCCATTACCGAAGGGGCTAATGAAAAACTGTTTTTT. The genes are TRBV6-6 and TRBJ1-4; the D gene is possibly TRBD1 (5 bases). Germline CDR1 is MNHNY and CDR2 is SVGAGI (reference sequence). Trimming stripped 10 bases from V and 3 bases from J, with 12 bases between. The CDR3 length is 13 residues.

J is TRBJ1-2 and V is TRBV5-4; D is ambiguous. From germline, CDR1 is SGHNT and CDR2 YYREEE (reference sequence). CDR3 size: 13 residues. Trimming left V 0 bases short and J 4 bases short, with 7 bases between. The CDR3 nucleotides are TGTGCCAGCAGCTTGGGGGCAGCCTATGGCTACACCTTC. Translated: CASSLGAAYGYTF.

This clone showed up just once. V and J are TRBV11-2 and TRBJ2-6; no definite D call. The ends were cut back, 3 bases at V and 0 bases at J, with 12 bases in the middle. The CDR3 runs 17 residues. Germline loops: CDR1 SGHAT, CDR2 FQNNGV. The CDR3 loop reads CASSLSPGNSGANVLTF. The CDR3 DNA follows: TGTGCCAGCAGCTTGTCACCTGGCAACTCTGGGGCCAACGTCCTGACTTTC.

This clone was seen a few times. J is TRBJ1-5 and V is TRBV19; TRBD1 aligns across 7 bases. V shed 4 bases and J 2 bases; nucleotides not matched to a gene: 8. Germline values: CDR1 LNHDA, CDR2 SQIVND (reference sequence). This CDR3 comprises 16 residues. CDR3 DNA sequence: TGTGCCAGTAGTACCCAATACAGGGGAGGCAATCAGCCCCAGCATTTT. It is translated as CASSTQYRGGNQPQHF.

The chain is built from TRBV19 and TRBJ2-5, with TRBD1 matching 7 bases. V gave up 4 bases and J gave up 5 bases; unmatched junction bases: 4. The V gene's germline CDR1 is LNHDA and CDR2 SQIVND (reference sequence). This CDR3 comprises 13 residues. The CDR3 reads CASSRQGKETQYF. The CDR3 coding sequence is TGTGCCAGTAGTAGACAGGGAAAGGAGACCCAGTACTTC.

The chain uses TRBV9 and TRBJ1-3; 11 bases fit TRBD1. The germline gives CDR1 SGDLS, CDR2 YYNGEE. J gave up 1 base and V 3 bases, and 3 bases lay outside the gene matches. This CDR3 contains 16 residues. The CDR3 sequence is CASSGGTGGSGNTIYF. The CDR3 DNA reads as TGTGCCAGCAGCGGGGGGACAGGGGGATCTGGAAACACCATATATTTT.

This chain joins TRBV5-1 and TRBJ1-2; possibly TRBD1 for D (6 bases). The germline V gene has CDR1 SGHRS and CDR2 YFSETQ. CDR3 length equals 14 residues. V was cut by 2 bases and J by 2 bases, with 10 bases left in between. This CDR3 reads CASSFFGQNYGYTF. CDR3 nucleotide sequence: TGCGCCAGCAGCTTCTTCGGACAGAACTATGGCTACACCTTC. The full variable domain, its missing parts supplied by reference TRBV5-1 and TRBJ1-2, is KAGVTQTPRYLIKTRGQQVTLSCSPISGHRSVSWYQQTPGQGLQFLFEYFSETQRNKGNFPGRFSGRQFSNSRSEMNVSTLELGDSALYLCASSFFGQNYGYTFGSGTRLTVV.

The gene calls are TRBV6-1 and TRBJ2-1; 10 bases are a match to TRBD1. The CDR3 has 19 residues. CDR1 is MNHNS and CDR2 is SASEGT in the germline V gene. Trimming cost V 3 bases and J 9 bases; bases outside gene matches: 20. The CDR3 spells CASSDPLGGDRGYMGEQFF. In DNA form, the CDR3 reads TGTGCCAGCAGTGACCCCCTGGGGGGGGACAGGGGCTATATGGGTGAGCAGTTCTTC.

The chain recombines TRBV4-1 with TRBJ2-1; D is unclear. Germline-derived CDR1 and CDR2 are MGHRA and YSYEKL. The CDR3 has 12 residues. V lost 3 bases to trimming and J lost 3 bases, with 3 bases between them. CDR3 residues: CASSHIYNEQFF. The CDR3 DNA sequence: TGCGCCAGCAGCCACATCTACAATGAGCAGTTCTTC.

The CDR3 DNA reads TGTGCCTGGAAACAGGGGGTCCAAAGGGGCTACACCTTC. This sequence encodes CAWKQGVQRGYTF. V is TRBV30 and J is TRBJ1-2; 8 bases line up with TRBD1. Germline lookup yields CDR1 GTSNPN and CDR2 SVGIG (reference sequence). The CDR3 spans 13 residues. Trimming at V came to 4 bases and at J to 8 bases, leaving 9 bases not matched to a gene.

The rearrangement links TRBV4-3 to TRBJ2-2; perhaps TRBD1 as D (5 bases). This CDR3 has 15 residues. CDR1 and CDR2 from the germline V gene are LGHNA and YSLEER. Trimming removed 1 base at V and 2 bases at J, with 8 bases between. The CDR3 reads CASSQGRVNTGELFF. CDR3 nucleotides: TGCGCCAGCAGCCAAGGCAGGGTTAACACCGGGGAGCTGTTTTTT.

This chain joins TRBV4-2 and TRBJ2-5, with D perhaps matching TRBD2 (5 bases). Germline V CDR1 and CDR2: LGHNA, YNFKEQ. The CDR3 is 15 residues long. V shed 0 bases and J shed 5 bases, with 13 bases lying between them. CDR3 in DNA: TGTGCCAGCAGCCAAGAAACCCCTCCGGGGGAGACCCAGTACTTC. Its translation: CASSQETPPGETQYF.

The chain recombines TRBV5-4 with TRBJ2-7; D gene uncertain. CDR3 length: 14 amino acids. V was shortened by 0 bases and J by 0 bases, with 7 bases between the two germline ends. Germline V gene sequence: CDR1 SGHNT, CDR2 YYREEE (reference sequence). CDR3 residues: CASSLAFPSYEQYF. The CDR3 DNA is TGTGCCAGCAGCTTGGCGTTTCCCTCCTACGAGCAGTACTTC.

The chain carries TRBV27 and TRBJ2-3; 7 bases agree with TRBD1. Trimming took 6 bases from V and 7 from J; bases not matched to a gene: 4. This CDR3 has 12 residues. Germline CDR1 MNHEY, CDR2 SMNVEV (reference sequence). CDR3 sequence reads: CASRTGTNTQYF. The CDR3 nucleotides read TGTGCCAGCAGGACAGGGACAAATACGCAGTATTTT.

This chain joins TRBV6-5 and TRBJ2-2; the D gene is possibly TRBD2 (7 bases). Germline assignment: CDR1 MNHEY and CDR2 SVGAGI. The CDR3 extends over 15 amino acids. V shed 8 bases and J shed 2 bases, with 15 bases lying between them. CDR3 sequence: CASSPRGANTGELFF. CDR3 bases: TGTGCCAGCTCTCCTCGGGGGGCTAACACCGGGGAGCTGTTTTTT.

This chain uses TRBV19 with TRBJ2-7; D might be TRBD1 (8 bases). CDR3 length: 15 residues. Per the germline V gene, CDR1 is LNHDA and CDR2 is SQIVND (reference sequence). With 8 bases removed from V and 3 bases from J, the gap between germline ends came to 20 bases. Here the CDR3 DNA reads TGTGCCAGTTCCCGGGGAGGGACAGGCAACTACGAGCAGTACTTC. Its protein product is CASSRGGTGNYEQYF.

This sequence joins TRBV13 and TRBJ2-3, with a tentative D call TRBD2 (6 bases). Trimming removed 4 bases from V and 0 bases from J, with 20 bases in between. The CDR3 consists of 18 residues. The V gene's germline CDR1 is PRHDT and CDR2 FYEKMQ (reference sequence). The CDR3 sequence is CASSSRFLGDSSTDTQYF. CDR3 coding DNA: TGTGCCAGCAGCTCCCGCTTTCTTGGGGACTCTAGCACAGATACGCAGTATTTT. Combining the CDR3 with reference TRBV13 and TRBJ2-3 gives the whole variable domain AAGVIQSPRHLIKEKRETATLKCYPIPRHDTVYWYQQGPGQDPQFLISFYEKMQSDKGSIPDRFSAQQFSDYHSELNMSSLELGDSALYFCASSSRFLGDSSTDTQYFGPGTRLTVL.

Only one count was recorded for this clone. The chain employs TRBV18 and TRBJ2-1; TRBD2 might be the D (6 bases). Between the trimmed V and J ends, which lost 6 bases and 4 bases, there was a span of 16 bases. Germline V gene data show CDR1 as KGHSH and CDR2 as LQKENI. The CDR3 spans 15 residues. This CDR3 is CASSRNSGVYNEQFF. The DNA for the CDR3 is TGTGCCAGCTCCCGAAATAGCGGAGTTTACAATGAGCAGTTCTTC. Based on the CDR3 plus reference TRBV18 and TRBJ2-1, the full variable domain is NAGVMQNPRHLVRRRGQEARLRCSPMKGHSHVYWYRQLPEEGLKFMVYLQKENIIDESGMPKERFSAEFPKEGPSILRIQQVVRGDSAAYFCASSRNSGVYNEQFFGPGTRLTVL.

The genes are TRBV23-1 and TRBJ2-4; D may be TRBD2 (6 bases). TRBV23-1 is filed as an ORF, its function uncertain. The CDR3 loop spans 12 amino acids. V was cut by 6 bases and J by 8 bases, with 11 bases left in between. The CDR3, as DNA: TGCGCCAGCAGCCAGGGAGGCGACATTCAGTACTTC. Its protein is CASSQGGDIQYF.

The V gene is TRBV28, the J gene TRBJ2-1; 11 bases are shared with TRBD2. Losses at the gene ends were 6 bases for V and 1 base for J; bases not matched to a gene: 8. The CDR3 runs to 17 residues. Germline V lookup: CDR1 MDHEN, CDR2 SYDVKM. CDR3 sequence reads: CASSSAGTSGSYNEQFF. CDR3 DNA sequence: TGTGCCAGCAGCTCGGCCGGGACTAGCGGTTCCTACAATGAGCAGTTCTTC.

This rearrangement joins TRBV5-8 to TRBJ1-4, with 9 bases that match TRBD1. V lost 3 bases to trimming and J lost 7 bases; unmatched junction nucleotides: 7. The CDR3 runs to 15 residues. The germline CDR1 and CDR2 sequences are SGHTS and YDEGEE. The CDR3 protein is CASSSSQGAGEKLFF. The CDR3 region has the DNA TGTGCCAGCAGCTCGTCACAGGGGGCGGGTGAAAAACTGTTTTTT.

The rearrangement joins TRBV11-3 to TRBJ2-2; 12 positions match TRBD2. V dropped 2 bases and J dropped 0; count of bases not matched to a gene: 7. CDR3 length: 19 residues. Per the germline V gene, CDR1 is SGHNT and CDR2 is YENEEA. CDR3 protein: CASSLRTSGVTTNTGELFF. In DNA form, the CDR3 reads TGTGCCAGCAGCTTACGGACTAGCGGGGTGACTACGAACACCGGGGAGCTGTTTTTT.

V gene TRBV5-1 combines with J gene TRBJ2-7; 8 bases map to TRBD1. Germline V gene lookup returns CDR1 SGHRS and CDR2 YFSETQ. The CDR3 extends over 17 amino acids. V gave up 3 bases and J gave up 3 bases; unmatched junction bases: 14. The CDR3 DNA sequence: TGCGCCAGCAGCTGGGTACGGGGACAGGTATCCCACTACGAGCAGTACTTC. The encoded protein is CASSWVRGQVSHYEQYF.

V gene TRBV9 combines with J gene TRBJ2-5, with TRBD1 matching 9 bases. The junction had 12 bases not matched to a gene; V was cut back by 4 bases and J by 5 bases. This CDR3 comprises 16 residues. Germline V lookup: CDR1 SGDLS, CDR2 YYNGEE. The CDR3 coding sequence is TGTGCCAGCAGCACCCACCCGGGACAGGGAACGGAGACCCAGTACTTC. Translation gives CASSTHPGQGTETQYF. Full variable domain (missing parts from reference TRBV9 and TRBJ2-5): DSGVTQTPKHLITATGQRVTLRCSPRSGDLSVYWYQQSLDQGLQFLIQYYNGEERAKGNILERFSAQQFPDLHSELNLSSLELGDSALYFCASSTHPGQGTETQYFGPGTRLLVL.

The chain has TRBV7-9 and TRBJ2-2; TRBD2 matches 9 bases. Germline V gene data show CDR1 as SEHNR and CDR2 as FQNEAQ (reference sequence). With V trimmed by 1 base and J by 5 bases, 11 bases remained unmatched. The CDR3 spans 18 residues. CDR3 DNA sequence: TGTGCCAGCAGCTTAGTGATTGGCGGGGGGGCACGGACCGGGGAGCTGTTTTTT. Protein sequence: CASSLVIGGGARTGELFF.